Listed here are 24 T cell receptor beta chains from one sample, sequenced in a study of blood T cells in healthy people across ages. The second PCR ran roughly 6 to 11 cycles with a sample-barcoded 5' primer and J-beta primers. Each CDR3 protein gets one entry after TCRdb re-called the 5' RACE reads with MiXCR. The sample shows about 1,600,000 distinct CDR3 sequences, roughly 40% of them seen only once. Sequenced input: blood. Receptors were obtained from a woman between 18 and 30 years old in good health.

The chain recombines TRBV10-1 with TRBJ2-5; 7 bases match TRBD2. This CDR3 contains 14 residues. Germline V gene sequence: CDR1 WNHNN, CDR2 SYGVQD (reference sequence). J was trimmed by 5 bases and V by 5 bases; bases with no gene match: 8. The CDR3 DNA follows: TGCGCCAGCAGTCCTAGCGGCCACGGGGAGACCCAGTACTTC. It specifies CASSPSGHGETQYF.

The CDR3 DNA is TGCAGTGCTAGAGATTCTCTAGCGGGGGGGCCAGATACGCAGTATTTT. Translated, it gives CSARDSLAGGPDTQYF. The chain is built from TRBV20-1 and TRBJ2-3; 12 nucleotides match TRBD2. With V trimmed by 0 bases and J by 4 bases, 5 bases remained unmatched. Germline V CDR1 and CDR2: DFQATT, SNEGSKA (reference sequence). This CDR3 has 16 amino acids.

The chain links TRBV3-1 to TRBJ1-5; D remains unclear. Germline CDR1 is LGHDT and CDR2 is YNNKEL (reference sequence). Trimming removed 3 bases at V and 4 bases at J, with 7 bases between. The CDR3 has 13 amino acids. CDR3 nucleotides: TGTGCCAGCAGCCAGCTGGGTAATCAGCCCCAGCATTTT. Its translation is CASSQLGNQPQHF. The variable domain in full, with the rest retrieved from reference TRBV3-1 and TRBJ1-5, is DTAVSQTPKYLVTQMGNDKSIKCEQNLGHDTMYWYKQDSKKFLKIMFSYNNKELIINETVPNRFSPKSPDKAHLNLHINSLELGDSAVYFCASSQLGNQPQHFGDGTRLSIL.

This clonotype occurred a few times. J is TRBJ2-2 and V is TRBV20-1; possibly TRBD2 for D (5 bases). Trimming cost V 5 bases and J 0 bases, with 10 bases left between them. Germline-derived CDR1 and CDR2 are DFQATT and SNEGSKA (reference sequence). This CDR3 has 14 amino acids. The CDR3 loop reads CSARSSANTGELFF. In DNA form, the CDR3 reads TGCAGTGCTCGCAGTAGCGCGAACACCGGGGAGCTGTTTTTT.

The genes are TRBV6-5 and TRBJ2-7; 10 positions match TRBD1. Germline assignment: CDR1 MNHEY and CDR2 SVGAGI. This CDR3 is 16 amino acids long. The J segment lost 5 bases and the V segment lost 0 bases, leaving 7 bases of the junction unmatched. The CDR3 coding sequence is TGTGCCAGCAGTTACTCCGCCGGGACAGGGGTCCACGAGCAGTACTTC. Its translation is CASSYSAGTGVHEQYF.

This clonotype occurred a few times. Here the CDR3 reads CASSQEDYGSYEQYF. DNA of the CDR3: TGTGCCAGCAGCCAAGAGGACTACGGCTCCTACGAGCAGTACTTC. This rearrangement joins TRBV14 to TRBJ2-7; D perhaps matches TRBD2 (6 bases). V dropped 0 bases and J dropped 0 bases, with 9 bases sitting between them. Germline-derived CDR1 and CDR2 are SGHDN and FVKESK. This CDR3 contains 15 residues.

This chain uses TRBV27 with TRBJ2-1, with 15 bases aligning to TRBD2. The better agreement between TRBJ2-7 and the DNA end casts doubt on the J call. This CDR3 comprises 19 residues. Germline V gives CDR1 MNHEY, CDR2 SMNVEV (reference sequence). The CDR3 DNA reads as TGTGCCAGCAGACCTGGACTAGCGGGAGGGCCATCGTCCTACAATGAGCAGTACTTC. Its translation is CASRPGLAGGPSSYNEQYF.

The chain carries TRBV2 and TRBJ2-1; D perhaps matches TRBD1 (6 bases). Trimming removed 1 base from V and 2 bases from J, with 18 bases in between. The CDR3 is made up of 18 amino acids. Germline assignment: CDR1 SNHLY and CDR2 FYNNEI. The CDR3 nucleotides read TGTGCCAGCAGTGAAGTTTACCGAGGGGGAGCTACCTACAATGAGCAGTTCTTC. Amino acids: CASSEVYRGGATYNEQFF.

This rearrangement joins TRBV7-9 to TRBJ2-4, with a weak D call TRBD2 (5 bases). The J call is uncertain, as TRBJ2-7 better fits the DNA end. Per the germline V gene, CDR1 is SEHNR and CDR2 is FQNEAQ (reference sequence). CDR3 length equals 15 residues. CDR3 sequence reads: CASSFSGKHTYEQYF. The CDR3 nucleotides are TGTGCCAGCAGCTTTTCGGGGAAGCATACCTACGAGCAGTACTTC.

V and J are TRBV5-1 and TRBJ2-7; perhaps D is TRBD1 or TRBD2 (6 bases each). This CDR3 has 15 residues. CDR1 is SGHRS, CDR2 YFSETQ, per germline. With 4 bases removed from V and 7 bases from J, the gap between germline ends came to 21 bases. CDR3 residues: CASSIRTDIGGEQYF. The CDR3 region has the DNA TGCGCCAGCAGCATCAGGACAGACATCGGGGGTGAGCAGTACTTC.

The CDR3 DNA is TGTGCCAGCACTACGTACCAAGAGACCCAGTACTTC. It encodes CASTTYQETQYF. The chain uses TRBV6-6 and TRBJ2-5; D ambiguous. Germline CDR1 and CDR2: MNHNY and SVGAGI (reference sequence). This CDR3 is built from 12 residues. Trimming stripped 7 bases from V and 0 bases from J, with 6 bases between.

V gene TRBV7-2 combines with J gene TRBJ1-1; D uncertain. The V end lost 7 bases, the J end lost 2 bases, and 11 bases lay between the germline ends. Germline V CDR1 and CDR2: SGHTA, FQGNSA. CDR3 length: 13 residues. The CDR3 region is CASISPLNTEAFF. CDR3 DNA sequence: TGTGCCAGCATCAGCCCCCTTAACACTGAAGCTTTCTTT.

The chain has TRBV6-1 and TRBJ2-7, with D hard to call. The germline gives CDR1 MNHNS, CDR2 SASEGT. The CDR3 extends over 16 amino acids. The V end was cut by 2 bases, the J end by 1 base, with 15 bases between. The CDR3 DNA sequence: TGTGCCAGCAGTGAACGAGTAGCCCGAGATTCCTACGAGCAGTACTTC. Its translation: CASSERVARDSYEQYF.

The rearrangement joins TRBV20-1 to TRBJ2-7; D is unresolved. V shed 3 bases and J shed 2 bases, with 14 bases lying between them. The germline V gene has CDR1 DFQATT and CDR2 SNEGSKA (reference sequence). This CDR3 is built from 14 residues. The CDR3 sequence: CSARPVRGTYEQYF. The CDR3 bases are TGCAGTGCTAGGCCGGTTCGTGGCACCTACGAGCAGTACTTC.

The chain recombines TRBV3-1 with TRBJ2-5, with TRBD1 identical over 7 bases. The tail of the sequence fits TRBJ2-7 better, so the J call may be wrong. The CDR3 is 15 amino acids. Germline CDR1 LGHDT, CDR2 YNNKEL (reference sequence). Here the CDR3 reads CASSQEPAGGNEQYF. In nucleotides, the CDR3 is TGTGCCAGCAGCCAAGAACCCGCAGGGGGAAACGAGCAGTACTTC.

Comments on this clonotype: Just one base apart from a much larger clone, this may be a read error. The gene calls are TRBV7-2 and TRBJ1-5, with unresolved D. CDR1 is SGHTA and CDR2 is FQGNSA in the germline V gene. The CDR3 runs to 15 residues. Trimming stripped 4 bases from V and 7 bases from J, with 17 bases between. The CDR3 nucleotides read TGTGCCAGCAGCTCAGCATCCGTGGGGTCGCAGCCCCAGCATTTT. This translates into CASSSASVGSQPQHF.

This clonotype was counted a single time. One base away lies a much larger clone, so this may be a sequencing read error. The CDR3 sequence: CASGEGGYPF. In DNA, the CDR3 is TGTGCCAGCGGGGAAGGAGGCTACCCCTTC. V usage is TRBV9 and J usage is TRBJ1-2; D call uncertain. From germline, CDR1 is SGDLS and CDR2 YYNGEE. This CDR3 has 10 residues.

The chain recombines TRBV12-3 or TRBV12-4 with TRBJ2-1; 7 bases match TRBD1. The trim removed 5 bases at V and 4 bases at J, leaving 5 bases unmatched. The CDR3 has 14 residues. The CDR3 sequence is CASSRTGRYNEQFF. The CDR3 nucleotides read TGTGCCAGCAGTCGGACAGGCCGATACAATGAGCAGTTCTTC.

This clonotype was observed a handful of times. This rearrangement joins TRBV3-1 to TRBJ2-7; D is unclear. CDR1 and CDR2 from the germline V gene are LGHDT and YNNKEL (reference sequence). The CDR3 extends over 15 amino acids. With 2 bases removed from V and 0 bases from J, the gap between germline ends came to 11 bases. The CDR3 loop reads CASSQLGVTSYEQYF. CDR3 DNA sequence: TGTGCCAGCAGCCAATTAGGCGTAACCTCCTACGAGCAGTACTTC.

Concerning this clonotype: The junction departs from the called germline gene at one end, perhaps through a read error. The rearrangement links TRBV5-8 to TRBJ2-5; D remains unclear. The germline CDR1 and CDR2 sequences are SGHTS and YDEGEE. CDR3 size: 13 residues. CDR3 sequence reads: CASSFTWEETRYF. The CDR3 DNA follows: TGTGCCAGCAGCTTTACGTGGGAAGAGACCCGGTACTTC.

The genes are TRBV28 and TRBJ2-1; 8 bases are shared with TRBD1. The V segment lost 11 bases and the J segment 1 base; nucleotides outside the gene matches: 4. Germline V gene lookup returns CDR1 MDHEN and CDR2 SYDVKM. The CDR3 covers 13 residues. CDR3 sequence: CAPDRGSYNEQFF. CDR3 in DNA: TGTGCCCCCGACAGGGGATCCTACAATGAGCAGTTCTTC.

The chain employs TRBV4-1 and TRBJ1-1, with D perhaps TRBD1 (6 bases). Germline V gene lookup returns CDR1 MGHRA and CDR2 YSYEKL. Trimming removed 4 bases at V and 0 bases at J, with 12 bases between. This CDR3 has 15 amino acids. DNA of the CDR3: TGCGCCAGCAGCCCACTTACAGGGTTGAACACTGAAGCTTTCTTT. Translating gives CASSPLTGLNTEAFF.

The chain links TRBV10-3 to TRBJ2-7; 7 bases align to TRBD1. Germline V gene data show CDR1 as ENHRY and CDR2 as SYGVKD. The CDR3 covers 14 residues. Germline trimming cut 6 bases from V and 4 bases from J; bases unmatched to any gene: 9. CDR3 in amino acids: CAIRTGTVPYEQYF. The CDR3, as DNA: TGTGCCATCAGAACCGGGACAGTGCCATACGAGCAGTACTTC.

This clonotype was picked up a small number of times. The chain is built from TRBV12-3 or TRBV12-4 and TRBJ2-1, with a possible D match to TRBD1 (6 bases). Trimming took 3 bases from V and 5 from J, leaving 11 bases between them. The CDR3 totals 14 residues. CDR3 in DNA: TGTGCCAGCAGTTTCGGGACAACCAACAATGAGCAGTTCTTC. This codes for CASSFGTTNNEQFF.